One sample yielded the 10 T cell receptor beta chains listed below, sequenced in a study of blood T cell repertoires in COVID-19. TCRdb's copy holds only in-frame clones and misses some; the assay was immunoSEQ multiplex PCR. The sample lists 250,000 or so clones; around 83% were seen once. Sequenced input: peripheral blood. The receptors here all came from a middle-aged woman who had recovered from COVID-19.

This clone was counted ten times or more. The genes are TRBV5-6 and TRBJ1-6; 8 nucleotides match TRBD1. This CDR3 has 14 amino acids. Trimming removed 2 bases from V and 10 bases from J; junction bases left unmatched: 5. Germline CDR1 and CDR2: SGHDT and YYEEEE. CDR3 coding DNA: TGTGCCAGCAGCTTATGGCAGGGGGCGTCACCCCTCCACTTT. Amino acid sequence: CASSLWQGASPLHF.

The rearrangement uses TRBV28 and TRBJ2-1, with 7 bases matching TRBD2. CDR3 length equals 15 residues. Germline CDR1 MDHEN, CDR2 SYDVKM. With V trimmed by 8 bases and J by 2 bases, 9 bases remained unmatched. As DNA, the CDR3 is TGTGCCAGCGCTGAAACAGGACTAGCCTACAATGAGCAGTTCTTC. Amino acid sequence: CASAETGLAYNEQFF.

This clone has a handful of counts. J is TRBJ1-1 and V is TRBV9, with D unresolved. The V end lost 5 bases, the J end lost 0 bases, and 8 bases lay between the germline ends. Germline-derived CDR1 and CDR2 are SGDLS and YYNGEE. The CDR3 spans 13 residues. CDR3 amino acids: CASSGGVNTEAFF. Here the CDR3 DNA reads TGTGCCAGCAGTGGCGGGGTGAACACTGAAGCTTTCTTT.

The rearrangement joins TRBV18 to TRBJ2-3; 8 positions agree with TRBD1. This CDR3 region has 17 residues. Germline lookup yields CDR1 KGHSH and CDR2 LQKENI. The junction had 10 bases not matched to a gene; V was cut back by 3 bases and J by 2 bases. The CDR3 is CASSPPDRGYNTDTQYF. The CDR3 region has the DNA TGTGCCAGCTCACCTCCCGACAGGGGCTATAACACAGATACGCAGTATTTT.

The chain recombines TRBV28 with TRBJ1-4, with TRBD1 matching 12 bases. The CDR3 runs 15 residues. Germline CDR1 is MDHEN and CDR2 is SYDVKM. Unmatched junction bases numbered 7, after V lost 6 bases and J lost 8 bases. The CDR3 spells CASSPGTGGREKLFF. The CDR3 region has the DNA TGTGCCAGCAGCCCCGGGACAGGGGGCCGGGAAAAACTGTTTTTT.

CDR3 loop: CASSLSGQTKRSEAFF. The CDR3 region has the DNA TGTGCCAGCAGTTTATCGGGACAGACGAAGAGGTCTGAAGCTTTCTTT. The rearrangement uses TRBV27 and TRBJ1-1, with 7 bases fitting TRBD1. The CDR3 is made up of 16 amino acids. Trimming removed 0 bases from V and 6 bases from J; junction bases left unmatched: 10. Germline V gives CDR1 MNHEY, CDR2 SMNVEV (reference sequence).

The rearrangement joins TRBV7-9 to TRBJ1-5; TRBD1 is a possible D gene (6 bases). The CDR3 is 13 residues long. Trimming left V 6 bases short and J 6 bases short, with 12 bases between. Germline V lookup: CDR1 SEHNR, CDR2 FQNEAQ (reference sequence). The DNA for the CDR3 is TGTGCCAGCAGTTACAGGGAGGGTCAGCCCCAGCATTTT. Translated: CASSYREGQPQHF.

The chain combines TRBV18 with TRBJ2-7; D gene unclear. The CDR3 spans 14 residues. The germline gives CDR1 KGHSH, CDR2 LQKENI. The V end lost 4 bases, the J end lost 3 bases, and 13 bases lay between the germline ends. For the CDR3, the DNA is TGTGCCAGCTCACTAACGGTAGAGGACTACGAGCAGTACTTC. The encoded protein is CASSLTVEDYEQYF.

J is TRBJ1-4 and V is TRBV12-3 or TRBV12-4; 8 bases are shared with TRBD1. V was clipped by 4 bases and J by 7 bases; unmatched bases: 2. This CDR3 region has 13 residues. The CDR3: CASSSDRVEKLFF. The CDR3 bases are TGTGCCAGCAGTTCGGACAGGGTTGAAAAACTGTTTTTT.

This sequence joins TRBV5-1 and TRBJ2-7, with TRBD1 matching over 9 bases. V trimming: 0 bases; J trimming: 5 bases; junction bases outside the gene matches: 12. Germline CDR1 SGHRS, CDR2 YFSETQ. The CDR3 runs to 17 residues. CDR3 protein: CASSLGVGGQGGDEQYF. The DNA for the CDR3 is TGCGCCAGCAGCTTGGGGGTCGGGGGACAGGGAGGGGACGAGCAGTACTTC.